This TCR beta chain was sequenced during a study of human T cells and chemical hapten exposure. Across the study: Sensitization was performed using 2% DPC on a 2 cm by 2 cm upper inner arm skin site. Study results and caveats: Compared to controls, expanded TCRs made significantly more large clusters of similar CDR3s.

The sample's time point: patch test 2, 6 weeks after DPC sensitization. Treatment defined: therapeutic diphenylcyclopropenone sensitization with weekly scalp DPC. TCRdb fed the RACE reads into MiXCR, producing one record per CDR3 protein. Counted here are about 380,000 distinct CDR3 sequences, around 6% occurring once; the ten biggest clones make up 4.5% to 6%. V was trimmed by 7 bases and J by 8 bases, leaving 26 bases between them. Germline V CDR1 and CDR2: MNHEY, SVGEGT. The CDR3 loop spans 17 amino acids. The sample holds many counts of this clonotype. The antigen remains unidentified. The sequencing here drew on whole blood, taken in connection with sensitization to the hapten diphenylcyclopropenone (DPC). This sequence originates from a woman between 18 and 29 years old with alopecia areata. Some clones in this sample may be carry-over from other donors' samples. This chain uses TRBV6-2 or TRBV6-3 with TRBJ1-4; unclear D gene. The CDR3: CASTHTARTGEGEKLFF. CDR3 in DNA: TGTGCCAGCACCCATACAGCTCGGACGGGCGAAGGCGAAAAACTGTTTTTT.